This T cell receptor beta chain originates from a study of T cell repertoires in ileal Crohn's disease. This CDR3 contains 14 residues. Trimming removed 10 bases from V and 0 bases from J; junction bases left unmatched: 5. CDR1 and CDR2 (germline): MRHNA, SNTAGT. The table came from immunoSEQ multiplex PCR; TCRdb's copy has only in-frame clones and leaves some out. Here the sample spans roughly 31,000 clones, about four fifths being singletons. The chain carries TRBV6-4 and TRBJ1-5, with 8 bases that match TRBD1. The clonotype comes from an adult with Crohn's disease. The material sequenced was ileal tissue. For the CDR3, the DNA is TGTGCCACCGGGACAGGAGATAGCAATCAGCCCCAGCATTTT. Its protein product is CATGTGDSNQPQHF.